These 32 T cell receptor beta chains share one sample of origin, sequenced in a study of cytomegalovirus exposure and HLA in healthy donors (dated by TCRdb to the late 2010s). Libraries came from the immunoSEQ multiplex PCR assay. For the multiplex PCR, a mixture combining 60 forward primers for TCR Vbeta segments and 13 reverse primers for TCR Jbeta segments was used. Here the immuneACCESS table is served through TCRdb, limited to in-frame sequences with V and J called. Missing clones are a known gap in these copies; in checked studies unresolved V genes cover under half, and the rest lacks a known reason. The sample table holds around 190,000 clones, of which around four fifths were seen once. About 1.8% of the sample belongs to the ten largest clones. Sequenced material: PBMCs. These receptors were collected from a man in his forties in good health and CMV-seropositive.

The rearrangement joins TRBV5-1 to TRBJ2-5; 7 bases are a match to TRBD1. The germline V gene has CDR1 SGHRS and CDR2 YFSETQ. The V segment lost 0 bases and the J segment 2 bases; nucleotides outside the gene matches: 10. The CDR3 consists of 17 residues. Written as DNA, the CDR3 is TGCGCCAGCAGCTTGGGACAATTACAGGGGACGCAAGAGACCCAGTACTTC. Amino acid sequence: CASSLGQLQGTQETQYF.

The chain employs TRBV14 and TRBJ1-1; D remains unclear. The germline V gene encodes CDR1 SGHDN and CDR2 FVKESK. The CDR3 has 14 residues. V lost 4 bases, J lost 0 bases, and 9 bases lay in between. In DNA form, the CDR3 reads TGTGCCAGCAGCCCCCGATGGCTGAACACTGAAGCTTTCTTT. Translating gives CASSPRWLNTEAFF.

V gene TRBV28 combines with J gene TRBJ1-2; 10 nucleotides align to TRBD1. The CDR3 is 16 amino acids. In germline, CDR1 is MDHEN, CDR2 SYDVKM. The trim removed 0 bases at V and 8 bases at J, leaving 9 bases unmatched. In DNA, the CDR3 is TGTGCCAGCAGTTTATGGGCCCGGGACAGGGGCTCGGGCTACACCTTC. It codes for CASSLWARDRGSGYTF.

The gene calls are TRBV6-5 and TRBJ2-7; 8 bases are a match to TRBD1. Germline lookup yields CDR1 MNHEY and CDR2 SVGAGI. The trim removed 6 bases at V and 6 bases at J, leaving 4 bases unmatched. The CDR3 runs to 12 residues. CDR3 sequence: CASSWTGREQYF. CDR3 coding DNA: TGTGCCAGCAGCTGGACAGGGCGCGAGCAGTACTTC.

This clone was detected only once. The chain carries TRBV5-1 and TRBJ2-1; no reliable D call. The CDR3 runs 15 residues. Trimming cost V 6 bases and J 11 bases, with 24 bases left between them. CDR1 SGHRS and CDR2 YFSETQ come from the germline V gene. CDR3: CASISFPGIDGQQFF. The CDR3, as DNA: TGCGCCAGCATTTCCTTTCCAGGAATAGACGGTCAGCAGTTCTTC.

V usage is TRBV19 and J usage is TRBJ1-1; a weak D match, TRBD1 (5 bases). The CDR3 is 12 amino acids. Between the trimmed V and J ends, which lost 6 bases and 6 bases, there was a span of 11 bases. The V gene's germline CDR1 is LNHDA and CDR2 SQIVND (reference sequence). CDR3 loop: CASRGETAEAFF. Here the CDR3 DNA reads TGTGCCAGTAGAGGTGAGACAGCTGAAGCTTTCTTT.

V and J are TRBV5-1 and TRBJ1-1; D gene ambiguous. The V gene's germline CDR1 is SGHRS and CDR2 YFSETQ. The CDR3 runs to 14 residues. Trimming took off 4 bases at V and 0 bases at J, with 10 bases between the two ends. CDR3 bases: TGCGCCAGCAGCCTACAGACCCTGAACACTGAAGCTTTCTTT. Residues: CASSLQTLNTEAFF.

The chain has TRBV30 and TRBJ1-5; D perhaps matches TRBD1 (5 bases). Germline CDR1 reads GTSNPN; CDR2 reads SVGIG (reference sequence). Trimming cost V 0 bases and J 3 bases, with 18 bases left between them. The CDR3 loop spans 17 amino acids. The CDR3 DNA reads TGTGCCTGGAGTGTATTCCAGAGTATGGGGCTCAATCAGCCCCAGCATTTT. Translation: CAWSVFQSMGLNQPQHF.

CDR3 residues: CASSGGGNTEAFF. In DNA form, the CDR3 reads TGTGCCAGCAGCGGGGGGGGGAACACTGAAGCTTTCTTT. The chain employs TRBV5-4 and TRBJ1-1, with a tentative D call TRBD1 (5 bases). This CDR3 comprises 13 residues. CDR1 SGHNT and CDR2 YYREEE come from the germline V gene (reference sequence). Trimming left V 4 bases short and J 1 base short, with 8 bases between.

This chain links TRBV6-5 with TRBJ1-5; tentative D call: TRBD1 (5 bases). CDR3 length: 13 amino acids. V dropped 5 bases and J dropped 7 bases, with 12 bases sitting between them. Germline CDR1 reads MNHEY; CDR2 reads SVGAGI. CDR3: CASSRGNGQPQHF. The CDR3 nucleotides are TGTGCCAGCAGTAGGGGTAATGGCCAGCCCCAGCATTTT.

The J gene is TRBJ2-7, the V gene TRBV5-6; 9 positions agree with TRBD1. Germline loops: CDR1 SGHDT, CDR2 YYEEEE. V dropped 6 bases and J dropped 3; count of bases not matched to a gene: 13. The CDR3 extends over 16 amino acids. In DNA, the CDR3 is TGTGCCAGCACCGCCGAGCCCACAGGGGGCTTCTACGAGCAGTACTTC. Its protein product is CASTAEPTGGFYEQYF.

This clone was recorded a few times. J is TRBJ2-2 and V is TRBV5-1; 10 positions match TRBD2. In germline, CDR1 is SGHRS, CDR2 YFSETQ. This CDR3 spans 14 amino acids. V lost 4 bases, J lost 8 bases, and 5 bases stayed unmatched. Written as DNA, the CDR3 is TGCGCCAGCAGCATAGCGGGAGGTACTGGGGAGCTGTTTTTT. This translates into CASSIAGGTGELFF.

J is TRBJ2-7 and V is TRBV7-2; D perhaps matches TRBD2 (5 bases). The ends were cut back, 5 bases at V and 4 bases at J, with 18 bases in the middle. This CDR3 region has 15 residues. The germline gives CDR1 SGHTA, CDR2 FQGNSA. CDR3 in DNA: TGTGCCAGCAGCCGCGGGCAGCGGTATTCATACGAGCAGTACTTC. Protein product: CASSRGQRYSYEQYF.

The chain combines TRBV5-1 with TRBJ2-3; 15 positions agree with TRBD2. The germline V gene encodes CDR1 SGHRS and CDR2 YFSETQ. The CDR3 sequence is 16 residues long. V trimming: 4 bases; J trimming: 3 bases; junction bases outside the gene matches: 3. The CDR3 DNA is TGCGCCAGCAGCCTCGGGACTAGCGGGAGGACAGATACGCAGTATTTT. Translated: CASSLGTSGRTDTQYF.

In nucleotides, the CDR3 is TGTGCCAGCAGCACGGGGACAGCCATGAACACTGAAGCTTTCTTT. It translates to CASSTGTAMNTEAFF. The chain is built from TRBV11-3 and TRBJ1-1; TRBD1 aligns across 7 bases. Germline CDR1 and CDR2: SGHNT and YENEEA. V gave up 5 bases and J gave up 0 bases; unmatched junction bases: 6. CDR3 size: 15 residues.

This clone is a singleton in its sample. As DNA, the CDR3 is TGTGCCAGCAGCGGGGATGCGGTCCGCTACACCTTC. Residues: CASSGDAVRYTF. V usage is TRBV6-6 and J usage is TRBJ1-2; D unresolved. The CDR3 loop spans 12 amino acids. V was pared by 6 bases and J by 9 bases, with 14 bases between. Germline loops: CDR1 MNHNY, CDR2 SVGAGI (reference sequence).

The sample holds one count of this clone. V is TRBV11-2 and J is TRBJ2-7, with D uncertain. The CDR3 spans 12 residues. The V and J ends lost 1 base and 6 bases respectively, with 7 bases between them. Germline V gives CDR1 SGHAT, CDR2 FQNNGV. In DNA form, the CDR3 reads TGTGCCAGCAGCTTAGCCGGTCTCGAGCAGTACTTC. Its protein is CASSLAGLEQYF.

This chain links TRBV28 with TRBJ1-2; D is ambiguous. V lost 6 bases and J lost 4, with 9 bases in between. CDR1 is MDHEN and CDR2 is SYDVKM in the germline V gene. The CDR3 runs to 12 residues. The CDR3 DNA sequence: TGTGCCAGCAGCTGGAGGGCCTATGGCTACACCTTC. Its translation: CASSWRAYGYTF.

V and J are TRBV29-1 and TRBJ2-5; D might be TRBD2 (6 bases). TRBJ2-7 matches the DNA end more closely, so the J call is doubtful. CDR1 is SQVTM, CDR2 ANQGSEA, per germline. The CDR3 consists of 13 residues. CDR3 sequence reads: CSVEGGEAHEQYF. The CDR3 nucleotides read TGCAGCGTTGAAGGCGGGGAAGCTCACGAGCAGTACTTC.

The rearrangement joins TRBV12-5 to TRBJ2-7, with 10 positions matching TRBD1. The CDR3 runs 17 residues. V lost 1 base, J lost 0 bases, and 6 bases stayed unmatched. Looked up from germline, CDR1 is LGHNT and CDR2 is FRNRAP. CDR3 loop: CASGLAMGTGVSYEQYF. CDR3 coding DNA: TGTGCTAGTGGTTTGGCAATGGGGACAGGGGTCTCCTACGAGCAGTACTTC.

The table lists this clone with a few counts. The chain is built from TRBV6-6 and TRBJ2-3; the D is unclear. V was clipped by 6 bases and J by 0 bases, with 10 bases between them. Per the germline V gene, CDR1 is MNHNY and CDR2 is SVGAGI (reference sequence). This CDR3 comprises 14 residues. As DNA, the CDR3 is TGTGCCAGCAGCTCCCATCAGAGCACAGATACGCAGTATTTT. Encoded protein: CASSSHQSTDTQYF.

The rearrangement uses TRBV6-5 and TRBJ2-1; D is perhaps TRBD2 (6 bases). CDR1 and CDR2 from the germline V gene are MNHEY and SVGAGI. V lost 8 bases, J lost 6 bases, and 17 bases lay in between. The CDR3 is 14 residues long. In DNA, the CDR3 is TGTGCCAGCTCTAAAGCGGGTACTGGCAATGAGCAGTTCTTC. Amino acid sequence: CASSKAGTGNEQFF.

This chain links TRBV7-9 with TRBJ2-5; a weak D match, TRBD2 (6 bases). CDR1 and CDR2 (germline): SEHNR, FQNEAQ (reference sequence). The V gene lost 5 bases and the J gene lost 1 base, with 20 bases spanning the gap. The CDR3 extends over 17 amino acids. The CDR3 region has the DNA TGTGCCAGCAGCGCCGGTCTCGGGGGATTGGGCCAAGAGACCCAGTACTTC. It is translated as CASSAGLGGLGQETQYF.

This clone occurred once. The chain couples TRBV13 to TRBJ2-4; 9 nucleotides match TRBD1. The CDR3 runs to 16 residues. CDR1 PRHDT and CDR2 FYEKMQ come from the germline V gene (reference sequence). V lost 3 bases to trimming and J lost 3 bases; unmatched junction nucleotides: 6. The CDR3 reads CASSFGDRVVKNIQYF. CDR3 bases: TGTGCCAGCAGCTTTGGGGACAGGGTAGTCAAAAACATTCAGTACTTC. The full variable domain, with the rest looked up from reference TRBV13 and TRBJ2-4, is AAGVIQSPRHLIKEKRETATLKCYPIPRHDTVYWYQQGPGQDPQFLISFYEKMQSDKGSIPDRFSAQQFSDYHSELNMSSLELGDSALYFCASSFGDRVVKNIQYFGAGTRLSVL.

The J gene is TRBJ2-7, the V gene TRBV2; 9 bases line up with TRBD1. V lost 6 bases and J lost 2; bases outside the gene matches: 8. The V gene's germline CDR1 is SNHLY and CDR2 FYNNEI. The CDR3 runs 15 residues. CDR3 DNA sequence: TGTGCCAGCAGCGGGACAGGGAGTCGCCCCTACGAGCAGTACTTC. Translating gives CASSGTGSRPYEQYF.

CDR3 amino acids: CASSSLAGVRNEQFF. CDR3 DNA sequence: TGTGCCAGCAGCTCCCTAGCGGGAGTTCGCAATGAGCAGTTCTTC. V is TRBV7-2 and J is TRBJ2-1; 10 bases line up with TRBD2. The germline V gene has CDR1 SGHTA and CDR2 FQGNSA. The CDR3 is 15 amino acids. J gave up 6 bases and V 4 bases, and 6 bases lay outside the gene matches.

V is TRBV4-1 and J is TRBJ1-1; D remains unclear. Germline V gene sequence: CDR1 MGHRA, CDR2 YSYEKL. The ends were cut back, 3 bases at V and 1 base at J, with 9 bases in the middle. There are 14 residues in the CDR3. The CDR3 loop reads CASSHDISNTEAFF. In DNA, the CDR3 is TGCGCCAGCAGCCATGACATATCGAACACTGAAGCTTTCTTT.

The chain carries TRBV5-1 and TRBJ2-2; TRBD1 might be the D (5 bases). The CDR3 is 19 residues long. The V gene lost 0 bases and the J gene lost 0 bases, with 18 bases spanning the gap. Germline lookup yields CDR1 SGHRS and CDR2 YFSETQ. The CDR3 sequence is CASSLVNRRNTANTGELFF. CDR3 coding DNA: TGCGCCAGCAGCTTGGTTAACAGGCGGAATACTGCGAACACCGGGGAGCTGTTTTTT.

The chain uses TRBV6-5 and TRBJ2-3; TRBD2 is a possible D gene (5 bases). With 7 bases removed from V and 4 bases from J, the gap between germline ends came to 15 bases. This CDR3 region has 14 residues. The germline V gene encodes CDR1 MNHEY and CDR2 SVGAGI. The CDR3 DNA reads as TGTGCCAGCATGAGTCTTTCGGAGGCAGATACGCAGTATTTT. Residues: CASMSLSEADTQYF.

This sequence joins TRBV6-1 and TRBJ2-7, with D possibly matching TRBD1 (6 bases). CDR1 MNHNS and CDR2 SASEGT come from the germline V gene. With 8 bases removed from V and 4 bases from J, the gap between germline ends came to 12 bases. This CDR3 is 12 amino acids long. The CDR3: CASAGAGYEQYF. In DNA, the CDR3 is TGTGCCAGCGCAGGGGCCGGGTACGAGCAGTACTTC.

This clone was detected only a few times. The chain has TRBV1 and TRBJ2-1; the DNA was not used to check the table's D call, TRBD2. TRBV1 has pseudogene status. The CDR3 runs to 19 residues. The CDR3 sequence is CTSSLVRAGRREGLNEQFF. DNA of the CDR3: TGCACCAGCAGCCTTGTTCGGGCGGGGCGGCGGGAGGGCCTCAATGAGCAGTTCTTC.

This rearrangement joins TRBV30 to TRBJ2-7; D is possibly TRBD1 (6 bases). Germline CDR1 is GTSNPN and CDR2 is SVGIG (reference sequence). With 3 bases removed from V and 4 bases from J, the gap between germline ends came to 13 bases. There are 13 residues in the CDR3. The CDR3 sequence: CAWSRDTEYEQYF. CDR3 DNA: TGTGCCTGGAGCAGGGACACAGAATACGAGCAGTACTTC.